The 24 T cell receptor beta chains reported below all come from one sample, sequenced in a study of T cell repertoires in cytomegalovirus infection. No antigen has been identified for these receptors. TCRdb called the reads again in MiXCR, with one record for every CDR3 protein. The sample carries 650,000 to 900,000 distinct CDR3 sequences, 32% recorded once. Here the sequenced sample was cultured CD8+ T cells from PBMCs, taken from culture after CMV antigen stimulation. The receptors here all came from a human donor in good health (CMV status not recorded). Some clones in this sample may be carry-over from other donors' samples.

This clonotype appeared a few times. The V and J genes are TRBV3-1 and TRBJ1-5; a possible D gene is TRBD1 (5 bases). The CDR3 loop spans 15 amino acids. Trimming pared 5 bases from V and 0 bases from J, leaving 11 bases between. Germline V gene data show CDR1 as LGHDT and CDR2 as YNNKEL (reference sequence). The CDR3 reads CASSKAGASNQPQHF. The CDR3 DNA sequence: TGTGCCAGCAGCAAGGCCGGGGCTAGCAATCAGCCCCAGCATTTT.

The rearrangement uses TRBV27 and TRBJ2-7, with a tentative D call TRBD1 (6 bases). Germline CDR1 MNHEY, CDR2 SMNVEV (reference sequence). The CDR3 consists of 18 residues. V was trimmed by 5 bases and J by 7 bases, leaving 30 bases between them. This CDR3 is CASSPLTSGQLNVGEQYF. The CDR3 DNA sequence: TGTGCCAGCAGTCCCCTAACCTCAGGACAGCTGAACGTTGGGGAGCAGTACTTC.

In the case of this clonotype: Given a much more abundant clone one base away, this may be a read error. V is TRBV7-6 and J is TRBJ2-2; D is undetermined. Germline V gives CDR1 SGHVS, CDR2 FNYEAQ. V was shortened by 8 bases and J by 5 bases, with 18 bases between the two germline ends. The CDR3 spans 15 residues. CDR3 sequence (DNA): TGTGCCAGCGGCGTGGGCCCGGGTAGGACCGGGGAGCTGTTTTTT. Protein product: CASGVGPGRTGELFF.

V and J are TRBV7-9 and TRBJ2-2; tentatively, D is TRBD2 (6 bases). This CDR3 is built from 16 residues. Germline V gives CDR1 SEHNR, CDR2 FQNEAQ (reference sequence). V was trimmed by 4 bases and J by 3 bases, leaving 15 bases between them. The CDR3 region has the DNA TGTGCCAGCAGCTATACCACCGGGACTTACACCGGGGAGCTGTTTTTT. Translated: CASSYTTGTYTGELFF.

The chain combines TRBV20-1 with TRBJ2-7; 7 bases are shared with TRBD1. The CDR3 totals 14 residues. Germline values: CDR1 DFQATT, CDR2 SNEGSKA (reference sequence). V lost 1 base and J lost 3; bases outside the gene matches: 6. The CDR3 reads CSARAVQGSYEQYF. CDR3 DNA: TGCAGTGCTAGAGCGGTACAGGGGAGCTACGAGCAGTACTTC.

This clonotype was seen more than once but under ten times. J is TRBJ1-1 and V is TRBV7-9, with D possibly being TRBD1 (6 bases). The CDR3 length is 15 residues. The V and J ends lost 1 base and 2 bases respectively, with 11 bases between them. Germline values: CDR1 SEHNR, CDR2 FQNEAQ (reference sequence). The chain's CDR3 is CASSLVGHGNTEAFF. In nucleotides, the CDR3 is TGTGCCAGCAGCTTAGTGGGACACGGAAACACTGAAGCTTTCTTT.

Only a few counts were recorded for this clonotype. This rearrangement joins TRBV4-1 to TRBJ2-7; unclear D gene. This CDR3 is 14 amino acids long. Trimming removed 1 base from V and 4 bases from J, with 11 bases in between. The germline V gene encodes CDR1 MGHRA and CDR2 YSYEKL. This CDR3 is CASSQVDGQYEQYF. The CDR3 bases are TGCGCCAGCAGCCAAGTTGACGGGCAGTACGAGCAGTACTTC.

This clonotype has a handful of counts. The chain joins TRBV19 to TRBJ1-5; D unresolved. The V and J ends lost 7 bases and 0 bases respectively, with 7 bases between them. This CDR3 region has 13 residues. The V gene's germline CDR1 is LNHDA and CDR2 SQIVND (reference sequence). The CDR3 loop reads CASTSNSNQPQHF. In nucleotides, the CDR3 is TGTGCCAGTACCAGTAATAGCAATCAGCCCCAGCATTTT. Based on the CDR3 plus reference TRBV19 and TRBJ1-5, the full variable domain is DGGITQSPKYLFRKEGQNVTLSCEQNLNHDAMYWYRQDPGQGLRLIYYSQIVNDFQKGDIAEGYSVSREKKESFPLTVTSAQKNPTAFYLCASTSNSNQPQHFGDGTRLSIL.

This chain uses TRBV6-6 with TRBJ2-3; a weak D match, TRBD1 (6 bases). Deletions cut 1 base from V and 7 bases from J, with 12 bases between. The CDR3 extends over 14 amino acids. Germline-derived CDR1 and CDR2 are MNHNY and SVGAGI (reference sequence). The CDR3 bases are TGTGCCAGCAGTTACTGGACAGAACCCCATACGCAGTATTTT. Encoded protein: CASSYWTEPHTQYF.

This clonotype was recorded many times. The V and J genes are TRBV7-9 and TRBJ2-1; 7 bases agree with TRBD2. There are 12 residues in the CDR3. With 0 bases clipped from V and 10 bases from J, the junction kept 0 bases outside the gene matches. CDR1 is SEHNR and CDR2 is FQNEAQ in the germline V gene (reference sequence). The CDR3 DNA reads TGTGCCAGCAGCTTAGCTAGCGGGGAGCAGTTCTTC. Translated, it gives CASSLASGEQFF.

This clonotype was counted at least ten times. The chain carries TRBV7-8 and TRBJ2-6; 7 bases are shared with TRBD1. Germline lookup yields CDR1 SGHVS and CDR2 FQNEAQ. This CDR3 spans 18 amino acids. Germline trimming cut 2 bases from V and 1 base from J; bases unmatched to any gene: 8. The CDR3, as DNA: TGTGCCAGCAGCTTATCGGACAGGAGCCAGTCTGGGGCCAACGTCCTGACTTTC. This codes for CASSLSDRSQSGANVLTF. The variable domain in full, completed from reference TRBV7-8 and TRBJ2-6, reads GAGVSQSPRYKVAKRGQDVALRCDPISGHVSLFWYQQALGQGPEFLTYFQNEAQLDKSGLPSDRFFAERPEGSVSTLKIQRTQQEDSAVYLCASSLSDRSQSGANVLTFGAGSRLTVL.

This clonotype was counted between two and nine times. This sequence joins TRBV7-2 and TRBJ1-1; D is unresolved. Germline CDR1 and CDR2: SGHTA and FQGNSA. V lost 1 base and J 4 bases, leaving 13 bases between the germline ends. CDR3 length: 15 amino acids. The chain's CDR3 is CASSLEVTVGTEAFF. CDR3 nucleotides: TGTGCCAGCAGCTTAGAAGTTACAGTCGGCACTGAAGCTTTCTTT.

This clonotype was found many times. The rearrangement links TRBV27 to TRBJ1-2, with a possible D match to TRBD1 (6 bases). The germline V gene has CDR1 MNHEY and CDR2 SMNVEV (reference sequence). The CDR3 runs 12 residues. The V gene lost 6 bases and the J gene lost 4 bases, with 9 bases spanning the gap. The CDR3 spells CASRQGIYGYTF. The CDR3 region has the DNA TGTGCCAGCAGACAGGGAATCTATGGCTACACCTTC.

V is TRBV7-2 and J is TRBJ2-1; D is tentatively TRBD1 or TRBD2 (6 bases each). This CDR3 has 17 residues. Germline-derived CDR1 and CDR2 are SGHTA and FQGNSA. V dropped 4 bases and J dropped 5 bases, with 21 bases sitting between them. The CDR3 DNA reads TGTGCCAGCAGCTATCTAGATCGGGGGCGCCCCGACAATGAGCAGTTCTTC. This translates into CASSYLDRGRPDNEQFF.

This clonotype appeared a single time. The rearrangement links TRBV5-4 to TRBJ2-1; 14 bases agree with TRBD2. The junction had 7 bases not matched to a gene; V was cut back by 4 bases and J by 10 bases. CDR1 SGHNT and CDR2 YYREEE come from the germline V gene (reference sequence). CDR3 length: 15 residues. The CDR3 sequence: CASSPGLAGGVEQFF. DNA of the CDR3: TGTGCCAGCAGCCCTGGACTAGCGGGGGGAGTCGAGCAGTTCTTC.

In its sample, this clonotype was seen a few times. The CDR3 DNA reads as TGTGCCAGCAGCTTAATGGGGGGCTCGGGCACTGAAGCTTTCTTT. Protein: CASSLMGGSGTEAFF. The genes are TRBV7-3 and TRBJ1-1; D is perhaps TRBD1 (6 bases). Trimming removed 1 base from V and 4 bases from J, with 13 bases in between. The CDR3 has 15 residues. Germline assignment: CDR1 SGHTA and CDR2 FQGTGA.

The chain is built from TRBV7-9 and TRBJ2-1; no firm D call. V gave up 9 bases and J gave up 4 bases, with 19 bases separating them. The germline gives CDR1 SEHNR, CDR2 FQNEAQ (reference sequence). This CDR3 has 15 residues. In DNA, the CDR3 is TGTGCCAGTGTTGTAGAGGTGGGGTGGTACAATGAGCAGTTCTTC. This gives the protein CASVVEVGWYNEQFF.

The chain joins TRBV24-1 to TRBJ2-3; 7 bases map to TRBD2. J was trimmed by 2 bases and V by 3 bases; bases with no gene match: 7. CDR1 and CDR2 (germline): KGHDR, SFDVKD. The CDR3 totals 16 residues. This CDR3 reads CATSDRYAGVTDTQYF. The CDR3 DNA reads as TGTGCCACCAGTGATAGGTATGCGGGGGTCACAGATACGCAGTATTTT.

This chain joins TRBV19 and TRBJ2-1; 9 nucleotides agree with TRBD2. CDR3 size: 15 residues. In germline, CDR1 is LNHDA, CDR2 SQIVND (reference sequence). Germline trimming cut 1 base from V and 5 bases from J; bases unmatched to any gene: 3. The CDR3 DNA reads TGTGCCAGTAGTATAGTAGCGGGGGCCCACAATGAGCAGTTCTTC. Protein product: CASSIVAGAHNEQFF.

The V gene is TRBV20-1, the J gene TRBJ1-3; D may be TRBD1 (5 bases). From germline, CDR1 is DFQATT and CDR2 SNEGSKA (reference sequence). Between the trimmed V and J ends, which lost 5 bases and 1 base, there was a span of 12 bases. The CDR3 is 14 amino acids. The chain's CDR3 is CSARTGFSGNTIYF. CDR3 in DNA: TGCAGTGCTCGAACAGGATTTTCTGGAAACACCATATATTTT.

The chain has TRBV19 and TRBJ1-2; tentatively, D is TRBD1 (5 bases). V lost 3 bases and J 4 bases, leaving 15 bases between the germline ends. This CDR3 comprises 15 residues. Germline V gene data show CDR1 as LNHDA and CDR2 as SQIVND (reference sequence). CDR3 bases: TGTGCCAGTAGTATTTACCTCGACAGCTTCTATGGCTACACCTTC. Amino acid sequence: CASSIYLDSFYGYTF.

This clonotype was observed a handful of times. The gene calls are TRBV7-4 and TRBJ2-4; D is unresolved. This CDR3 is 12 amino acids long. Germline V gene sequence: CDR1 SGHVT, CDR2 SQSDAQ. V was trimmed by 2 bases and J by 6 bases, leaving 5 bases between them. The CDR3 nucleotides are TGTGCCAGCAGCTTAAGCCGAAACATTCAGTACTTC. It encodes CASSLSRNIQYF.

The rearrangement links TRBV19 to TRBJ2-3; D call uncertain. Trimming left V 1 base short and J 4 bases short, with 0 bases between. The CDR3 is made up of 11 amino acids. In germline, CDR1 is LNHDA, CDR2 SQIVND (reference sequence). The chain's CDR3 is CASSIADTQYF. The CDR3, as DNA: TGTGCCAGTAGTATAGCAGATACGCAGTATTTT. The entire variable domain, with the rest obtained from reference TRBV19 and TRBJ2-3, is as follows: DGGITQSPKYLFRKEGQNVTLSCEQNLNHDAMYWYRQDPGQGLRLIYYSQIVNDFQKGDIAEGYSVSREKKESFPLTVTSAQKNPTAFYLCASSIADTQYFGPGTRLTVL.

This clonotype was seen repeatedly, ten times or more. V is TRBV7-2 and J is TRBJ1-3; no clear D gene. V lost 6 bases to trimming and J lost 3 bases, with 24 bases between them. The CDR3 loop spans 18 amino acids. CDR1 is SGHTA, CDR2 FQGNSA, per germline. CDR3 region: CASSLVRAPWMDGNTIYF. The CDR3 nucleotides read TGTGCCAGCAGTCTAGTCCGGGCGCCATGGATGGATGGAAACACCATATATTTT.